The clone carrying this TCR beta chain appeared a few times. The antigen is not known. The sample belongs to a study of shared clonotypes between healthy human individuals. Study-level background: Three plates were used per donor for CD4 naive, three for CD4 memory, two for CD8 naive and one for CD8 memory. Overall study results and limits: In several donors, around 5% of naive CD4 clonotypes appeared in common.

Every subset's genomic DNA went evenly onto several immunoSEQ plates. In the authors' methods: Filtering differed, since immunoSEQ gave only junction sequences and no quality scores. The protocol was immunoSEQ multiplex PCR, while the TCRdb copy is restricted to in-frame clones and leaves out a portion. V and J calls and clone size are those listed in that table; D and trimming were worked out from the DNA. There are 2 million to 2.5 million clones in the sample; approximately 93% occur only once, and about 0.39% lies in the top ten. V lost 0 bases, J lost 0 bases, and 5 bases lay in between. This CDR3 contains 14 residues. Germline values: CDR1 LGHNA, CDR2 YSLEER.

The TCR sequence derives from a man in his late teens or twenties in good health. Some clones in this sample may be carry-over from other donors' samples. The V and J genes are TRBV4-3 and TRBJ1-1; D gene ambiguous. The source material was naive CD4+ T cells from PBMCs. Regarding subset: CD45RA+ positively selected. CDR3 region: CASSQERLNTEAFF. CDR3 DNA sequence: TGCGCCAGCAGCCAAGAGAGGTTGAACACTGAAGCTTTCTTT.